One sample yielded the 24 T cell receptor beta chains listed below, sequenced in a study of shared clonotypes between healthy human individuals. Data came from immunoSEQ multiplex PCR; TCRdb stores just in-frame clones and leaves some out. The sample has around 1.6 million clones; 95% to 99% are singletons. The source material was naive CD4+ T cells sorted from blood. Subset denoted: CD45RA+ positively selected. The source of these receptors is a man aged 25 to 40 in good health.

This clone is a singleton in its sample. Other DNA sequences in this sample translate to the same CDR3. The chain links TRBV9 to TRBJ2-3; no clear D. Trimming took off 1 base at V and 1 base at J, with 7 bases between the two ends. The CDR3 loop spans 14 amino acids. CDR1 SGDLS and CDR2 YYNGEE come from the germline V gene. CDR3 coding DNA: TGTGCCAGCAGCGTACAGTCGGGCACAGATACGCAGTATTTT. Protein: CASSVQSGTDTQYF.

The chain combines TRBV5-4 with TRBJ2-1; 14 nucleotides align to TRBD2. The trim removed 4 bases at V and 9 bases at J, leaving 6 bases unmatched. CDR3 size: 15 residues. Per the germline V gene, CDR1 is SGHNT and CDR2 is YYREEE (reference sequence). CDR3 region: CASSTGTSGSGEQFF. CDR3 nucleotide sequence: TGTGCCAGCAGCACCGGGACTAGCGGGAGCGGTGAGCAGTTCTTC.

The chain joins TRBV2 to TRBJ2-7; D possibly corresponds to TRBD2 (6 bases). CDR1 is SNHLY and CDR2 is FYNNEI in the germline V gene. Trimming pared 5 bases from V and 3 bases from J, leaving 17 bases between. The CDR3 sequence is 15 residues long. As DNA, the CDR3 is TGTGCCAGCAGTCCTCAGCCGATGGGAGGCTACGAGCAGTACTTC. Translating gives CASSPQPMGGYEQYF.

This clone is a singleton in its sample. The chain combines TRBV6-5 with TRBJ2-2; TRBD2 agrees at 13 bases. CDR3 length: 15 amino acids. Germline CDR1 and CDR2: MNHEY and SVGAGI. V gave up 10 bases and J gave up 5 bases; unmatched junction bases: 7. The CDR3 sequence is CATRLAGGKTGELFF. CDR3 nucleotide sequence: TGTGCCACCAGACTAGCGGGAGGAAAGACCGGGGAGCTGTTTTTT.

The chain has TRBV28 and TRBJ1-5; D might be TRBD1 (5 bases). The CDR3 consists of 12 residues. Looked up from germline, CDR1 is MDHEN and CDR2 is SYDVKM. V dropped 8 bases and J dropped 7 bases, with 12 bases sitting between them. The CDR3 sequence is CASGVWGQPQHF. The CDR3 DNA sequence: TGTGCCAGCGGGGTCTGGGGGCAGCCCCAGCATTTT. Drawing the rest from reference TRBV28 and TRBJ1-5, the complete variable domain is DVKVTQSSRYLVKRTGEKVFLECVQDMDHENMFWYRQDPGLGLRLIYFSYDVKMKEKGDIPEGYSVSREKKERFSLILESASTNQTSMYLCASGVWGQPQHFGDGTRLSIL.

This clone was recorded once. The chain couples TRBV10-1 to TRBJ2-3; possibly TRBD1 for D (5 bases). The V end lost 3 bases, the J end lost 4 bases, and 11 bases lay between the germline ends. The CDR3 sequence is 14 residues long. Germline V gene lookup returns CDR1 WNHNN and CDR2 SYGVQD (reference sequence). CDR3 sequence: CASSDYQGPDTQYF. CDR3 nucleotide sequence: TGCGCCAGCAGTGATTACCAGGGCCCAGATACGCAGTATTTT.

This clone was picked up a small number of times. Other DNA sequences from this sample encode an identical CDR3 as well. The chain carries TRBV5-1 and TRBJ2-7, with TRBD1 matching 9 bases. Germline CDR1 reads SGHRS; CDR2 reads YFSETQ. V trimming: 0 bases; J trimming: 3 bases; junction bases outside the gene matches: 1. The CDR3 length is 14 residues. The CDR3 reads CASSLVGQGYEQYF. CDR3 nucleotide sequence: TGCGCCAGCAGCTTGGTGGGACAGGGCTACGAGCAGTACTTC.

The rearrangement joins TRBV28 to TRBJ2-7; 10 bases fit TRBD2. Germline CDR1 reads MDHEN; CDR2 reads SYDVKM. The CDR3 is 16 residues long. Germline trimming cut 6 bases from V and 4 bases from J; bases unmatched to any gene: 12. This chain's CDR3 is CASSPLRPSGSYEQYF. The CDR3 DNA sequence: TGTGCCAGCAGCCCCCTGAGGCCTAGCGGGAGTTACGAGCAGTACTTC.

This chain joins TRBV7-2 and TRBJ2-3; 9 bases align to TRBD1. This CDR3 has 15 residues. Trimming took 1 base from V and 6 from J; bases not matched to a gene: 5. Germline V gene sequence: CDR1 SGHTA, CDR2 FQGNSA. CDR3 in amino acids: CASSLVRDRADTQYF. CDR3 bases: TGTGCCAGCAGCTTAGTAAGGGACAGGGCCGATACGCAGTATTTT.

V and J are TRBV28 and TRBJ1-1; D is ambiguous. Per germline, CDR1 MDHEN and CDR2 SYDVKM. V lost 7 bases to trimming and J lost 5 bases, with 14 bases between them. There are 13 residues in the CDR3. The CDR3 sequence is CASTWVERTEAFF. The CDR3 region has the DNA TGTGCCAGCACCTGGGTGGAGCGGACTGAAGCTTTCTTT.

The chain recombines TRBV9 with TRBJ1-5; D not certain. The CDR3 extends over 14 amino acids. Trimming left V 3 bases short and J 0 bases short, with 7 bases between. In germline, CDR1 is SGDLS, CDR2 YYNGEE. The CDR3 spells CASSGEGSNQPQHF. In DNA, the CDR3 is TGTGCCAGCAGCGGAGAGGGTAGCAATCAGCCCCAGCATTTT.

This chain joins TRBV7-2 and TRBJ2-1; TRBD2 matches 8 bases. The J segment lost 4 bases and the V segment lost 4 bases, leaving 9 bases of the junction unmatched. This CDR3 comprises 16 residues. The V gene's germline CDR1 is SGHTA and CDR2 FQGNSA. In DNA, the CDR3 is TGTGCCAGCAGCTCCTCAACTAGCGGACCTTACAATGAGCAGTTCTTC. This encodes CASSSSTSGPYNEQFF.

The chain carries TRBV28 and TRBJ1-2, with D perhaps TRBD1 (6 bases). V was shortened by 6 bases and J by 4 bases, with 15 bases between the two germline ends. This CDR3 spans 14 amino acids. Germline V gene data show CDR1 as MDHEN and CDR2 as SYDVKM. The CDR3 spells CASRTGLQVYGYTF. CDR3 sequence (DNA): TGTGCCAGCAGAACAGGGCTCCAGGTCTATGGCTACACCTTC.

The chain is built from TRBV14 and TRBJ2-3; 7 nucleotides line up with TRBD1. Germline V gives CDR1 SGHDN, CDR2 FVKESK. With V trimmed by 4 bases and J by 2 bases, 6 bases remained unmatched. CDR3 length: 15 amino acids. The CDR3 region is CASSPIQGYTDTQYF. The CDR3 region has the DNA TGTGCCAGCAGCCCGATACAGGGGTACACAGATACGCAGTATTTT. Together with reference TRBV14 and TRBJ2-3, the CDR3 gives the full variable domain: EAGVTQFPSHSVIEKGQTVTLRCDPISGHDNLYWYRRVMGKEIKFLLHFVKESKQDESGMPNNRFLAERTGGTYSTLKVQPAELEDSGVYFCASSPIQGYTDTQYFGPGTRLTVL.

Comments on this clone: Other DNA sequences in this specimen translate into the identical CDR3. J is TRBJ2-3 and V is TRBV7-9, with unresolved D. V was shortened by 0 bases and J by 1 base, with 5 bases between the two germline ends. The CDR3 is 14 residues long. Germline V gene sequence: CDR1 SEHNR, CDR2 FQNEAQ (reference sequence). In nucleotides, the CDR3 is TGTGCCAGCAGCTTAGCTTCAGGCACAGATACGCAGTATTTT. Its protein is CASSLASGTDTQYF.

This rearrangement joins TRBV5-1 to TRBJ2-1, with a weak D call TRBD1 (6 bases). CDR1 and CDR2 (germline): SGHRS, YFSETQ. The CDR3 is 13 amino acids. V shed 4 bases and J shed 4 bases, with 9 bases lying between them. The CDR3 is CASSMDSYNEQFF. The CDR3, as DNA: TGCGCCAGCAGCATGGACAGTTACAATGAGCAGTTCTTC.

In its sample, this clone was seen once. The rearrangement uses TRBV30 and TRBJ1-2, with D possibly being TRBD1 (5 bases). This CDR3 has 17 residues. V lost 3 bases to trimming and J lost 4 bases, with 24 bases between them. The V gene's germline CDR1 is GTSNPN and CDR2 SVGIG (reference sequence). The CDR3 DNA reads TGTGCCTGGAGCTCCCAACCCCCAGGGCTTAAGGGCTATGGCTACACCTTC. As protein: CAWSSQPPGLKGYGYTF.

CDR3 in amino acids: CASRGHTEAFF. The CDR3 nucleotides read TGTGCCAGCAGGGGGCACACTGAAGCTTTCTTT. V is TRBV2 and J is TRBJ1-1; D may be TRBD1 (5 bases). V lost 6 bases and J lost 3, with 5 bases in between. Germline CDR1 SNHLY, CDR2 FYNNEI. The CDR3 covers 11 residues.

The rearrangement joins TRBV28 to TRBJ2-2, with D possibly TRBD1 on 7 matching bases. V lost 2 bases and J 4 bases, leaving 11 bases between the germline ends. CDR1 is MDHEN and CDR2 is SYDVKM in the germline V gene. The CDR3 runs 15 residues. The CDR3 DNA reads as TGTGCCAGCAGTTTAGCGGGACAGAGCACCGGGGAGCTGTTTTTT. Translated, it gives CASSLAGQSTGELFF.

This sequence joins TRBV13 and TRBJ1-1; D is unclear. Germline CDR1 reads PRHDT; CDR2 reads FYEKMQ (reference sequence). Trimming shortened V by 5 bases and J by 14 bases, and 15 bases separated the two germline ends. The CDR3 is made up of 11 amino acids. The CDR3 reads CASSLAVGIFF. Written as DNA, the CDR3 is TGTGCCAGCAGCCTAGCCGTGGGAATATTCTTT.

The CDR3 region is CASSPRLSGEQYF. The CDR3 DNA is TGTGCCAGCAGCCCCCGGCTTAGCGGCGAGCAGTACTTC. The gene calls are TRBV14 and TRBJ2-7; perhaps TRBD2 as D (6 bases). The germline V gene has CDR1 SGHDN and CDR2 FVKESK. V was cut by 4 bases and J by 6 bases, with 13 bases left in between. This CDR3 is 13 amino acids long.

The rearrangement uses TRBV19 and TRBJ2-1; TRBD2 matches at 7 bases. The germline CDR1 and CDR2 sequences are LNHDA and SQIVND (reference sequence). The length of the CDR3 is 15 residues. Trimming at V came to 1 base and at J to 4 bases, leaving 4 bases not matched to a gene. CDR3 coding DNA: TGTGCCAGTAGTATAGCACCTAGCGGATACAATGAGCAGTTCTTC. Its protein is CASSIAPSGYNEQFF.

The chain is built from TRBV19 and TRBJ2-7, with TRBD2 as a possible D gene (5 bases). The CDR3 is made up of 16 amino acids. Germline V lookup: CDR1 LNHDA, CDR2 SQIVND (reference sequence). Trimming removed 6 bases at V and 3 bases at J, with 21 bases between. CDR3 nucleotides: TGTGCCAGTAGCCGGACTGGGAACGATCTACGCTACGAGCAGTACTTC. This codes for CASSRTGNDLRYEQYF.

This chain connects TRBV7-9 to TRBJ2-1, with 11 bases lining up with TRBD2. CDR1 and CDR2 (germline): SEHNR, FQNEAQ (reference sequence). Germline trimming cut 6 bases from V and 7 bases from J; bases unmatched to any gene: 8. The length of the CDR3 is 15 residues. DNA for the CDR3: TGTGCCAGCAGGCCGACTAGCGGGACCGAAAATGAGCAGTTCTTC. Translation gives CASRPTSGTENEQFF.